This T cell receptor beta chain derives from a study of T cell responses to AZD1222 COVID-19 vaccine (dated by TCRdb to the early 2020s). Broadly, across the study: AZD1222 recipients given second doses at about 4 weeks or at about 12 weeks were pooled, since spike-specific TCR depth and breadth were not found to differ between the two schedules. A total of approximately 230 trial participants underwent TCR sequencing, of whom around 200 received two doses of AZD1222 and some 26 received two doses of the MenACWY control vaccine. Trial participants were enrolled by age into 18-55, 56-69 and 70-plus year subgroups, with about 150, 27 and 61 TCR-sequenced participants respectively. Points the paper makes about the study in general: Because no day 14 peak-response samples were available, the repertoires could be characterized only after the peak T cell response. In the small 56-69-year group, the increase in depth fell short of significance, most likely because of low power. Participants were mostly white British and included more females than males, and it was suggested by the authors that clonal diversity may have been underestimated. Conclusions about previously exposed vaccinees are limited because only five or six AZD1222 recipients were SARS-CoV-2 seropositive at baseline. The whole spike protein was spanned by vaccine-associated CD4 TCRs, and dominant responses were seen in regions 160-218 and 743-854. Spike-specific TCR breadth and depth rose significantly after two AZD1222 doses compared with day 0 and with MenACWY recipients. Reportedly, almost half of the unique spike-specific TCRs recognized epitopes lying outside the regions that are mutated in the B.1.351 and B.1.1.7 variants.

The junction carries 9 bases between V and J, which are trimmed by 6 bases and 1 base respectively. CDR1 LNHDA and CDR2 SQIVND are derived from the germline V gene (reference sequence). From the cysteine up to the phenylalanine, the CDR3 has a length of 13 residues. The only DNA kept is the CDR3, 39 bases in frame from the first base. In light of the paper, this sample's time point label describes: baseline before first vaccination. Vaccinee samples came from UK trials COV001 and COV002, including a single-blind randomized controlled phase 2/3 trial of AZD1222 (ChAdOx1 nCoV-19) in healthy adults. Trial participant PBMC samples were collected at day 0 and day 28 after the second dose for TCRbeta chain sequencing. The CDR3 regions of human TCRbeta chains were analyzed by immunosequencing. The published analysis was carried out like this. TCRs in the repertoires were compared against a reference library of SARS-CoV-2-specific TCRs that had been generated with the MIRA antigen-specificity platform. Breadth meant the fraction of unique TCRs that were SARS-CoV-2-associated, whereas depth meant the fraction of total T cells that were SARS-CoV-2-associated. Each spike-specific TCR was assigned to its reactive spike region and to a CD4 or CD8 class using the MIRA data. Log10-transformed breadth and depth values were compared by one-way ANOVA with Sidak's multiple comparisons tests. The clones in this table, taken by TCRdb from immuneACCESS, are in-frame only. Not every clone is retained; where verified, under half of the shortfall comes from an unresolved V gene, and the cause of the rest is unknown. D and trimming were read from the DNA, whereas the V and J calls and clone size are those reported in that table. The sample table shows approximately 140,000 clones, and around nine tenths are seen once. Roughly 3.1% of the sample rests with the top ten.

As regards this clone: The specificity of this receptor is unknown. Per-base qualities were not stored, and no clone one base away is much larger.

Sample: peripheral blood, taken on day 0 of AZD1222 vaccination. The rearrangement joined TRBV19 to TRBJ1-1, with TRBD1 perhaps the D gene, on 5 matching bases. This sequence was found in an adult in good health. The nucleotide sequence is TGTGCCAGTAGCCGGGACCCGAACACTGAAGCTTTCTTT. This yields the protein CASSRDPNTEAFF.